These 18 T cell receptor beta chains share one sample of origin, sequenced in a study of cytomegalovirus exposure and HLA in healthy donors. Amplification used 60 Vbeta primers and 13 Jbeta primers. Clones were sequenced by immunoSEQ multiplex PCR, and TCRdb holds only the in-frame ones, with some missing. The top ten clones hold 1.6% of a sample with 55,000 or so clones, about 82% of them seen once. Specimen: PBMCs. These receptors all stem from a man aged 25-40 years in good health and CMV-seronegative.

This chain connects TRBV7-2 to TRBJ1-5, with 7 nucleotides matching TRBD1. In germline, CDR1 is SGHTA, CDR2 FQGNSA. The CDR3 contains 15 residues. J was trimmed by 7 bases and V by 1 base; bases with no gene match: 7. The CDR3 DNA reads TGTGCCAGCAGCTTAGTTGCCCAGGGGGAGCAGCCCCAGCATTTT. Protein sequence: CASSLVAQGEQPQHF. The whole variable domain, remainder taken from reference TRBV7-2 and TRBJ1-5, is GAGVSQSPSNKVTEKGKDVELRCDPISGHTALYWYRQSLGQGLEFLIYFQGNSAPDKSGLPSDRFSAERTGGSVSTLTIQRTQQEDSAVYLCASSLVAQGEQPQHFGDGTRLSIL.

The V gene is TRBV6-5, the J gene TRBJ2-2; D perhaps matches TRBD2 (5 bases). Deletions cut 6 bases from V and 2 bases from J, with 13 bases between. The CDR3 loop spans 15 amino acids. In germline, CDR1 is MNHEY, CDR2 SVGAGI. CDR3 in DNA: TGTGCCAGCAGATTCGGAGGCGGAAACACCGGGGAGCTGTTTTTT. Translated, it gives CASRFGGGNTGELFF.

The genes are TRBV6-5 and TRBJ1-5; 9 positions agree with TRBD1. Per germline, CDR1 MNHEY and CDR2 SVGAGI. The junction had 4 bases not matched to a gene; V was cut back by 6 bases and J by 4 bases. This CDR3 spans 14 amino acids. CDR3 loop: CASRTDRGNQPQHF. CDR3 coding DNA: TGTGCCAGCAGAACGGACAGGGGTAATCAGCCCCAGCATTTT.

The chain employs TRBV25-1 and TRBJ2-3; 10 bases fit TRBD2. After removal of 2 bases from V and 7 bases from J, the junction contained 12 bases not matched to a gene. The CDR3 has 17 amino acids. Germline assignment: CDR1 MGHDK and CDR2 SYGVNS. CDR3 sequence: CASSERALAGVENTQYF. CDR3 in DNA: TGTGCCAGCAGTGAAAGAGCCCTAGCGGGAGTGGAGAATACGCAGTATTTT.

The J gene is TRBJ1-3, the V gene TRBV11-3, with TRBD1 as a possible D gene (5 bases). Trimming removed 3 bases at V and 0 bases at J, with 6 bases between. The CDR3 spans 14 residues. The germline V gene encodes CDR1 SGHNT and CDR2 YENEEA. In DNA form, the CDR3 reads TGTGCCAGCAGCTTTCAGGGCTCTGGAAACACCATATATTTT. Its protein is CASSFQGSGNTIYF.

The chain uses TRBV30 and TRBJ2-5, with D tentatively TRBD2 (7 bases). The J call may be mistaken, given a closer DNA end match to TRBJ2-7. The CDR3 has 11 amino acids. Looked up from germline, CDR1 is GTSNPN and CDR2 is SVGIG (reference sequence). CDR3 residues: CAWGGGDEQYF. DNA for the CDR3: TGTGCCTGGGGAGGGGGGGACGAGCAGTACTTC.

The chain has TRBV9 and TRBJ2-7, with 9 bases aligning to TRBD2. The germline V gene encodes CDR1 SGDLS and CDR2 YYNGEE. J gave up 3 bases and V 2 bases, and 6 bases lay outside the gene matches. The length of the CDR3 is 15 residues. CDR3 DNA: TGTGCCAGCAGCGTGAGCGGGGGGCATTTCTACGAGCAGTACTTC. This encodes CASSVSGGHFYEQYF.

This clone has a single count. The chain combines TRBV18 with TRBJ2-1; 7 bases align to TRBD1. V lost 5 bases and J lost 10; bases outside the gene matches: 5. Per the germline V gene, CDR1 is KGHSH and CDR2 is LQKENI. The CDR3 runs 12 residues. CDR3 sequence (DNA): TGTGCCAGCTCAGTCGGGACAGAAGAGCAGTTCTTC. This gives the protein CASSVGTEEQFF.

The count of this clone is one. The genes are TRBV5-1 and TRBJ1-1; D uncertain. Trimming shortened V by 6 bases and J by 1 base, and 13 bases separated the two germline ends. Per the germline V gene, CDR1 is SGHRS and CDR2 is YFSETQ. The CDR3 consists of 14 residues. The CDR3 region has the DNA TGCGCCAGCAACCTCGGTGTTTCGAACACTGAAGCTTTCTTT. This gives the protein CASNLGVSNTEAFF.

V is TRBV30 and J is TRBJ1-4; no reliable D call. From germline, CDR1 is GTSNPN and CDR2 SVGIG (reference sequence). V lost 2 bases, J lost 5 bases, and 15 bases lay in between. This CDR3 is built from 15 residues. CDR3 nucleotides: TGTGCCTGGAGTTTTTTTCCCCGTCAGAATGAAAAACTGTTTTTT. Protein: CAWSFFPRQNEKLFF.

The chain employs TRBV6-4 and TRBJ1-3; unclear D gene. The CDR3 extends over 14 amino acids. Germline V gene data show CDR1 as MRHNA and CDR2 as SNTAGT. The germline V and J ends were trimmed by 5 bases and 0 bases, with 8 bases remaining between them. The CDR3 DNA sequence: TGTGCCAGCAGTTATCAGAACTCTGGAAACACCATATATTTT. Amino acids: CASSYQNSGNTIYF.

V gene TRBV6-5 combines with J gene TRBJ1-4, with 7 bases aligning to TRBD1. Unmatched junction bases numbered 3, after V lost 0 bases and J lost 5 bases. Germline V gene data show CDR1 as MNHEY and CDR2 as SVGAGI. The CDR3 has 15 residues. CDR3 nucleotides: TGTGCCAGCAGTTACTCCGGGACAGTGAATGAAAAACTGTTTTTT. Its translation: CASSYSGTVNEKLFF.

The genes are TRBV5-1 and TRBJ1-1, with a weak D call TRBD1 (6 bases). Germline loops: CDR1 SGHRS, CDR2 YFSETQ. The CDR3 length is 14 residues. V lost 0 bases and J lost 5, with 11 bases in between. CDR3 in amino acids: CASSLDRVRTEAFF. The DNA of the CDR3 is TGCGCCAGCAGCTTGGACAGGGTAAGGACTGAAGCTTTCTTT.

The CDR3 reads CASSEGQALGYTF. The CDR3 DNA is TGTGCCAGCAGTGAGGGCCAAGCCCTAGGCTACACCTTC. The rearrangement links TRBV2 to TRBJ1-2; D is uncertain. Trimming took off 3 bases at V and 8 bases at J, with 13 bases between the two ends. Germline CDR1 and CDR2: SNHLY and FYNNEI. The CDR3 loop spans 13 amino acids.

The chain employs TRBV19 and TRBJ1-5; D call uncertain. CDR3 length: 15 residues. Trimming took 2 bases from V and 0 from J, leaving 8 bases between them. CDR1 is LNHDA, CDR2 SQIVND, per germline (reference sequence). For the CDR3, the DNA is TGTGCCAGTAGTATAATAGCACTTAGCAATCAGCCCCAGCATTTT. Its translation: CASSIIALSNQPQHF.

The V gene is TRBV28, the J gene TRBJ1-4; D is unresolved. This CDR3 has 15 amino acids. V was pared by 9 bases and J by 7 bases, with 21 bases between. CDR1 is MDHEN, CDR2 SYDVKM, per germline. CDR3 in DNA: TGTGCCAGTTCCCAAGTTGAGCCCACGGGTGAAAAACTGTTTTTT. This encodes CASSQVEPTGEKLFF. Full variable domain (missing parts from reference TRBV28 and TRBJ1-4): DVKVTQSSRYLVKRTGEKVFLECVQDMDHENMFWYRQDPGLGLRLIYFSYDVKMKEKGDIPEGYSVSREKKERFSLILESASTNQTSMYLCASSQVEPTGEKLFFGSGTQLSVL.

This clone was seen just once. The chain couples TRBV5-6 to TRBJ1-4; 7 bases are a match to TRBD1. The CDR3 spans 14 residues. J gave up 7 bases and V 4 bases, and 7 bases lay outside the gene matches. Germline V lookup: CDR1 SGHDT, CDR2 YYEEEE. DNA for the CDR3: TGTGCCAGCAGCCTAGGGGGCCTCGGTGAAAAACTGTTTTTT. It translates to CASSLGGLGEKLFF.

The J gene is TRBJ2-7, the V gene TRBV10-3; 8 bases align to TRBD2. In germline, CDR1 is ENHRY, CDR2 SYGVKD. This CDR3 has 14 residues. After removal of 3 bases from V and 2 bases from J, the junction contained 3 bases not matched to a gene. CDR3 loop: CAISDTGLAYEQYF. CDR3 in DNA: TGTGCCATCAGTGACACGGGACTAGCCTACGAGCAGTACTTC.